This TCR beta chain came from a study of cytomegalovirus exposure and HLA in healthy donors. Across the whole study: Earlier, some 200 million T cells were analyzed, and some 120 million unique TCR beta sequences were found among them. Study results and caveats: TCR beta sequences reportedly predicted most subjects' HLA-A and HLA-B alleles accurately. One later analysis reportedly identified an Asian-associated ancestry cluster that showed fewer N-insertions than the roughly 640-donor mean.

This clone turned up a few times. Its specificity is not known. Use of 60 Vbeta and 13 Jbeta primers characterized the PCR. TCRdb's table, derived via immunoSEQ multiplex PCR, lists solely in-frame clones and lacks some. The table records fewer than 120,000 clones, approximately 83% of them present only once. This CDR3 is built from 15 residues. The V gene's germline CDR1 is MDHEN and CDR2 SYDVKM. V was pared by 7 bases and J by 4 bases, with 17 bases between. The clonotype originates from a man in his forties in good health and CMV-seronegative. Material for sequencing was PBMCs. The J gene is TRBJ1-5, the V gene TRBV28; D not resolved. CDR3 loop: CASTTTLGENQPQHF. CDR3 DNA: TGTGCCAGCACCACCACACTTGGGGAGAATCAGCCCCAGCATTTT.